These 3 T cell receptor beta chains came from one sample sequenced in a study of cytomegalovirus exposure and HLA in healthy donors. The PCR had 60 Vbeta and 13 Jbeta primers. TCRdb's copy holds only in-frame clones and misses some; the assay was immunoSEQ multiplex PCR. The data contain some 170,000 clones, 60% to 85% of them singletons. The sequencing input was PBMCs. The source of these receptors is a male donor in good health and CMV-seronegative.

This chain links TRBV5-1 with TRBJ2-1; 12 nucleotides align to TRBD2. The CDR3 length is 16 residues. Germline CDR1 SGHRS, CDR2 YFSETQ. V lost 4 bases, J lost 7 bases, and 9 bases stayed unmatched. The CDR3 DNA reads as TGCGCCAGCAGCGGGGCTAGCGGGGGGGGCCGAAATGAGCAGTTCTTC. Its protein is CASSGASGGGRNEQFF.

This clone was recorded only once. The J gene is TRBJ2-3, the V gene TRBV4-3; the D gene is possibly TRBD1 (5 bases). Trimming took 1 base from V and 4 from J, leaving 15 bases between them. Germline values: CDR1 LGHNA, CDR2 YSLEER. The CDR3 extends over 16 amino acids. CDR3 bases: TGCGCCAGCAGCCAAGTCCTGGGTTCGACAGCAGATACGCAGTATTTT. It encodes CASSQVLGSTADTQYF.

This clone occurred a few times. The V gene is TRBV29-1, the J gene TRBJ2-7; maybe TRBD1 (5 bases). The CDR3 extends over 13 amino acids. Germline CDR1 reads SQVTM; CDR2 reads ANQGSEA. The V and J ends lost 3 bases and 2 bases respectively, with 11 bases between them. The DNA of the CDR3 is TGCAGCGTTGAGGGGCCCCGCGCCTACGAGCAGTACTTC. As protein: CSVEGPRAYEQYF.